Listed below are T cell receptor beta chains from one sample, sequenced in a study of control samples from healthy donors and cancer patients. Measured with immunoSEQ multiplex PCR; TCRdb has only the in-frame clones, and not every one. This sample has tens of thousands of clones, with 85% found just once. The sequenced sample was PBMCs. The origin of the receptors is a man in his 60s with head and neck cancer. The CDR3 runs from the conserved cysteine through the conserved F or W. Fields, in order: V gene, clone size, J gene, D gene, CDR3 DNA, CDR3 protein. D genes are given only for firm matches. Not all rows give a size; the values are once, few, many and, for expanded clones, a class.

TRBV2	-	TRBJ1-1	-	TGTGCCAGCACCTTCGAGGGGTTCGAAACTGAAGCTTTCTTT	CASTFEGFETEAFF
TRBV6-6	-	TRBJ1-1	-	TGTGCCAGCAGCCTAGGACAAGTCACTGAAGCTTTCTTT	CASSLGQVTEAFF
TRBV18	-	TRBJ2-5	TRBD1	TGTGCCAGCTCACCACGTCCCAGGGGGCCACCGGAGACCCAGTACTTC	CASSPRPRGPPETQYF
TRBV27	few	TRBJ1-5	TRBD1	TGTGCCAGCAGTTTCCTGCCGACAGGGGAGGGAATTCAGCCCCAGCATTTT	CASSFLPTGEGIQPQHF
TRBV19	-	TRBJ2-3	TRBD1	TGTGCCAGTACAGACAGGGCAACTAGCACAGATACGCAGTATTTT	CASTDRATSTDTQYF
TRBV9	-	TRBJ2-1	TRBD1	TGTGCCAGCAGCGTAGACGGACAGGGATACAATGAGCAGTTCTTC	CASSVDGQGYNEQFF
TRBV7-9	-	TRBJ2-5	TRBD2	TGTGCCAGCAGCTTAGTAAGACTAGCGGGAGACCAGACCCAGTACTTC	CASSLVRLAGDQTQYF
TRBV20-1	-	TRBJ1-2	-	TGCAGTGCTTTTAACTATGGCTACACCTTC	CSAFNYGYTF
TRBV13	few	TRBJ1-2	TRBD1	TGTGCCAGCAGGAGAGGGGGCGGCGGCTACACCTTC	CASRRGGGGYTF
TRBV4-2	-	TRBJ2-1	TRBD2	TGTGCCAGCAGCCAACTGACTAGCGGGAACAGTGAGCAGTTCTTC	CASSQLTSGNSEQFF
TRBV3-1/TRBV3-2	few	TRBJ2-1	TRBD2	TGTGCCAGCAGCCAAGAGGGACTAGCGGGAGATGAGCAGTTCTTC	CASSQEGLAGDEQFF
TRBV19	-	TRBJ1-1	-	TGTGCCAGTAGTGTAGGGTATTCTGAAGCTTTCTTT	CASSVGYSEAFF
TRBV27	-	TRBJ1-2	-	TGTGCCAGCAGTTTAATCGGGGGGGCGGGGGTGGACTATGGCTACACCTTC	CASSLIGGAGVDYGYTF
TRBV5-1	-	TRBJ1-4	TRBD1	TGCGCCAGCAGTGCAGTCGGGACAGATGAAAAACTGTTTTTT	CASSAVGTDEKLFF
TRBV12-3/TRBV12-4	-	TRBJ1-6	-	TGTGCCAGCAGCCTGACTTATAATTCACCCCTCCACTTT	CASSLTYNSPLHF
TRBV9	-	TRBJ2-2	-	TGTGCCAGCAGCGTAGAAGGAGGCACCGGGGAGCTGTTTTTT	CASSVEGGTGELFF
TRBV6-5	-	TRBJ2-7	-	TGTGCCAGCAGTTACGTAACTGACAGCTACGAGCAGTACTTC	CASSYVTDSYEQYF
TRBV5-1	-	TRBJ2-2	-	TGCGCCAGCAGCCCAAGCTCGAGGAACACCGGGGAGCTGTTTTTT	CASSPSSRNTGELFF
TRBV29-1	-	TRBJ2-2	-	TGCAGCGTATATTGGAGGGCTACGGCCGGGGAGCTGTTTTTT	CSVYWRATAGELFF
TRBV19	-	TRBJ2-5	-	TGTGCCAGTAGCCAATCTGGGGAGACCCAGTACTTC	CASSQSGETQYF
TRBV7-8	-	TRBJ2-3	TRBD1	TGTGCCAGCAGCCTACGGGACAGGGGGAGCACAGATACGCAGTATTTT	CASSLRDRGSTDTQYF
TRBV19	-	TRBJ1-5	-	TGTGCCAGTAGTATAGGAGCGGCAGGGAGGGGTCAGCCCCAGCATTTT	CASSIGAAGRGQPQHF
TRBV18	-	TRBJ1-1	-	TGTGCCACAACGGCGGGAGGGAACACTGAAGCTTTCTTT	CATTAGGNTEAFF
TRBV6-1	-	TRBJ2-7	TRBD1	TGTGCCAGCAGTGAAGCGGGGACAGGGGTATACGAGCAGTACTTC	CASSEAGTGVYEQYF
TRBV10-3	-	TRBJ1-1	-	TGTGCCACCAGAGGGTTCCAAGATTCCATGAACACTGAAGCTTTCTTT	CATRGFQDSMNTEAFF
TRBV10-1	-	TRBJ2-3	-	TGCGCCAGCAACGTGCGCACAGATACGCAGTATTTT	CASNVRTDTQYF
TRBV6-5	-	TRBJ1-1	-	TGTGCCAGCAGTTACTCGATAGGACTGCCGAACACTGAAGCTTTCTTT	CASSYSIGLPNTEAFF
TRBV2	-	TRBJ2-1	TRBD2	TGTGCCAGCAGTCCACTAGCGGGGGAGCAGTTCTTC	CASSPLAGEQFF